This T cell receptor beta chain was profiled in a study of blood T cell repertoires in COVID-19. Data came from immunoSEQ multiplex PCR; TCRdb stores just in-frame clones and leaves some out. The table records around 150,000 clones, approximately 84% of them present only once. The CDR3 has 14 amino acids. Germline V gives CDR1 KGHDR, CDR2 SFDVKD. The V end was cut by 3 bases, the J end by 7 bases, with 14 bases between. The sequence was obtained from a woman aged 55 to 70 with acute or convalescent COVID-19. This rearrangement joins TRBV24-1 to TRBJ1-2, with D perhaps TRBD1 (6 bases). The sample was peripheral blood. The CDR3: CATSDGAGAGGYTF. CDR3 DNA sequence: TGTGCCACCAGTGATGGGGCAGGGGCTGGTGGCTACACCTTC.